The 17 T cell receptor beta chains presented below share a single source sample, sequenced in a study of cytomegalovirus exposure and HLA in healthy donors. Primers: 60 Vbeta forward and 13 Jbeta reverse. The protocol was immunoSEQ multiplex PCR, while the TCRdb copy is restricted to in-frame clones and leaves out a portion. The table has roughly 130,000 clones, almost 85% seen once; the top ten hold roughly 2.5%. Sequenced material: PBMCs. The receptors stem from a boy aged 2 to 10 in good health and CMV-seronegative.

This chain joins TRBV4-1 and TRBJ1-5; D may be TRBD1 (6 bases). The V end was cut by 0 bases, the J end by 0 bases, with 9 bases between. The CDR3 has 16 residues. CDR1 and CDR2 (germline): MGHRA, YSYEKL. The CDR3 bases are TGCGCCAGCAGCCAAGAAGGGGGACATAGCAATCAGCCCCAGCATTTT. This encodes CASSQEGGHSNQPQHF.

The V call is TRBV7-8, the J call TRBJ1-2; 9 positions agree with TRBD1. The germline V gene encodes CDR1 SGHVS and CDR2 FQNEAQ. V lost 5 bases and J lost 6; bases outside the gene matches: 10. This CDR3 spans 15 amino acids. The CDR3 nucleotides read TGTGCCAGCAGCCAAAGCGGGACAGGGCATGATGGCTACACCTTC. The encoded protein is CASSQSGTGHDGYTF.

The chain combines TRBV30 with TRBJ2-2; the match to TRBD1 covers 7 bases. J gave up 1 base and V 4 bases, and 6 bases lay outside the gene matches. Germline lookup yields CDR1 GTSNPN and CDR2 SVGIG (reference sequence). The CDR3 runs 15 residues. This CDR3 reads CAWTTGIGNTGELFF. The DNA for the CDR3 is TGTGCCTGGACGACAGGGATCGGGAACACCGGGGAGCTGTTTTTT.

This rearrangement joins TRBV29-1 to TRBJ2-1, with 7 positions matching TRBD1. This CDR3 has 14 amino acids. The germline CDR1 and CDR2 sequences are SQVTM and ANQGSEA. V lost 3 bases and J lost 1; bases outside the gene matches: 3. The CDR3 nucleotides read TGCAGCGTTGACGACAGGGTTTCCTACAATGAGCAGTTCTTC. Translation gives CSVDDRVSYNEQFF.

This chain links TRBV4-1 with TRBJ1-2; D gene uncertain. CDR1 and CDR2 (germline): MGHRA, YSYEKL. The CDR3 covers 15 residues. V was clipped by 0 bases and J by 4 bases, with 12 bases between them. In DNA form, the CDR3 reads TGCGCCAGCAGCCAAGATCCCACAGTTATCTATGGCTACACCTTC. Amino acids: CASSQDPTVIYGYTF.

J is TRBJ1-2 and V is TRBV7-2, with D maybe TRBD1 (6 bases). V lost 5 bases, J lost 8 bases, and 18 bases lay in between. Germline loops: CDR1 SGHTA, CDR2 FQGNSA. There are 14 residues in the CDR3. CDR3 sequence (DNA): TGTGCCAGCAGCCTCGTGGGGGGGCAGGAGGGCTACACCTTC. This codes for CASSLVGGQEGYTF.

V and J are TRBV7-9 and TRBJ2-7; TRBD1 is a possible D gene (6 bases). Between the trimmed V and J ends, which lost 2 bases and 5 bases, there was a span of 7 bases. Germline V gene lookup returns CDR1 SEHNR and CDR2 FQNEAQ (reference sequence). CDR3 size: 12 residues. CDR3: CASSLQGNEQYF. The CDR3 nucleotides read TGTGCCAGCAGCTTACAGGGGAACGAGCAGTACTTC.

V usage is TRBV7-2 and J usage is TRBJ2-3; 8 bases are shared with TRBD1. Trimming took 5 bases from V and 1 from J; bases not matched to a gene: 2. This CDR3 spans 14 amino acids. Germline V CDR1 and CDR2: SGHTA, FQGNSA. Here the CDR3 DNA reads TGTGCCAGCAGCACGACAGGGGGCACAGATACGCAGTATTTT. It specifies CASSTTGGTDTQYF.

The rearrangement joins TRBV10-3 to TRBJ2-1, with D possibly TRBD2 on 6 matching bases. CDR3 length: 13 amino acids. Looked up from germline, CDR1 is ENHRY and CDR2 is SYGVKD. V was trimmed by 6 bases and J by 4 bases, leaving 10 bases between them. CDR3 DNA sequence: TGTGCCATCAGGCGGGAACAGTACAATGAGCAGTTCTTC. Its translation: CAIRREQYNEQFF.

V gene TRBV2 combines with J gene TRBJ1-5, with D perhaps TRBD1 (5 bases). Trimming took off 6 bases at V and 1 base at J, with 13 bases between the two ends. CDR3 length: 15 residues. Germline CDR1 SNHLY, CDR2 FYNNEI. The CDR3 reads CASSLQVSSNQPQHF. The CDR3 DNA is TGTGCCAGCAGCCTACAGGTTTCGAGCAATCAGCCCCAGCATTTT. Combining the CDR3 with reference TRBV2 and TRBJ1-5 gives the whole variable domain EPEVTQTPSHQVTQMGQEVILRCVPISNHLYFYWYRQILGQKVEFLVSFYNNEISEKSEIFDDQFSVERPDGSNFTLKIRSTKLEDSAMYFCASSLQVSSNQPQHFGDGTRLSIL.

The chain combines TRBV7-9 with TRBJ1-3; no clear D gene. V was clipped by 1 base and J by 1 base, with 8 bases between them. The CDR3 extends over 15 amino acids. CDR1 SEHNR and CDR2 FQNEAQ come from the germline V gene (reference sequence). In DNA form, the CDR3 reads TGTGCCAGCAGCTTAGTAGCGGGGTCTGGAAACACCATATATTTT. Translated: CASSLVAGSGNTIYF.

The chain carries TRBV7-3 and TRBJ2-5; tentatively, D is TRBD2 (6 bases). From germline, CDR1 is SGHTA and CDR2 FQGTGA. The V gene lost 0 bases and the J gene lost 1 base, with 9 bases spanning the gap. This CDR3 is 15 amino acids long. The CDR3 DNA reads as TGTGCCAGCAGCTTAACACCGGGACTCCAAGAGACCCAGTACTTC. Its translation: CASSLTPGLQETQYF. The entire variable domain, with the rest obtained from reference TRBV7-3 and TRBJ2-5, is as follows: GAGVSQTPSNKVTEKGKYVELRCDPISGHTALYWYRQSLGQGPEFLIYFQGTGAADDSGLPNDRFFAVRPEGSVSTLKIQRTERGDSAVYLCASSLTPGLQETQYFGPGTRLLVL.

A word on this clone: A junction end diverges from the germline sequence, so it may reflect a read error. V is TRBV7-9 and J is TRBJ1-1; TRBD1 matches at 8 bases. The CDR3 is 15 amino acids. CDR1 SEHNR and CDR2 FQNEAQ come from the germline V gene (reference sequence). DNA of the CDR3: TGTTCCAGCAGACCTCAGGACAGGGAGAACACTGAAGCTTTCTTT. Amino acid sequence: CSSRPQDRENTEAFF.

The chain carries TRBV10-3 and TRBJ2-7, with D uncertain. CDR1 and CDR2 (germline): ENHRY, SYGVKD. The CDR3 totals 13 residues. The V end lost 2 bases, the J end lost 1 base, and 6 bases lay between the germline ends. The CDR3 reads CAISETRSYEQYF. CDR3 coding DNA: TGTGCCATCAGTGAGACACGTTCCTACGAGCAGTACTTC.

This chain's CDR3 is CASSLEPGLALYNEQFF. The CDR3 DNA reads TGCGCCAGCAGCTTGGAGCCGGGACTAGCTTTATACAATGAGCAGTTCTTC. The chain recombines TRBV5-1 with TRBJ2-1, with 9 bases identical to TRBD2. Per the germline V gene, CDR1 is SGHRS and CDR2 is YFSETQ. The J segment lost 4 bases and the V segment lost 0 bases, leaving 8 bases of the junction unmatched. The length of the CDR3 is 17 residues. The full variable domain, its missing parts supplied by reference TRBV5-1 and TRBJ2-1, is KAGVTQTPRYLIKTRGQQVTLSCSPISGHRSVSWYQQTPGQGLQFLFEYFSETQRNKGNFPGRFSGRQFSNSRSEMNVSTLELGDSALYLCASSLEPGLALYNEQFFGPGTRLTVL.

The chain has TRBV11-1 and TRBJ2-5; D perhaps matches TRBD1 (5 bases). This CDR3 is 13 amino acids long. CDR1 and CDR2 (germline): SGHAT, FQDESV (reference sequence). Trimming pared 4 bases from V and 5 bases from J, leaving 11 bases between. The CDR3 coding sequence is TGTGCCAGCAGCTCTCAGGGTTGGGAGACCCAGTACTTC. Translated: CASSSQGWETQYF. Looking up the rest from reference TRBV11-1 and TRBJ2-5 gives the full variable domain: EAEVAQSPRYKITEKSQAVAFWCDPISGHATLYWYRQILGQGPELLVQFQDESVVDDSQLPKDRFSAERLKGVDSTLKIQPAELGDSAMYLCASSSQGWETQYFGPGTRLLVL.

The chain carries TRBV27 and TRBJ1-5; D might be TRBD1 (5 bases). From germline, CDR1 is MNHEY and CDR2 SMNVEV (reference sequence). The ends were cut back, 4 bases at V and 3 bases at J, with 7 bases in the middle. This CDR3 has 13 amino acids. CDR3 sequence: CASSWGINQPQHF. In DNA form, the CDR3 reads TGTGCCAGCAGTTGGGGCATCAATCAGCCCCAGCATTTT.